The source of this TCR beta chain is a study of blood T cell repertoires in COVID-19. The overall study: Each recovered donor of Cohort 3 presented with two negative PCRs, clearance, or symptom resolution.

Everyone who took part was roughly 18 to 100 years old, and they came from about 25 US areas. Participant-given clinical history determined each cohort assignment. Per the authors' pipeline: Using reference gene primer amplification, nucleated cell counts were estimated. The method was immunoSEQ multiplex PCR; TCRdb's version includes in-frame clones alone and lacks a portion of them. V, J and clone size are those of that table, while D and trimming were read from the DNA. Of a few hundred thousand clones listed, 70% to 90% are singletons. The CDR3 is made up of 17 amino acids. V lost 2 bases, J lost 0 bases, and 7 bases stayed unmatched. The germline CDR1 and CDR2 sequences are SGHNT and YENEEA.

The clonotype comes from a man aged 35 to 55 in a cohort exposed to, infected with or recovered from COVID-19 (not recorded which). This chain connects TRBV11-3 to TRBJ1-3; 7 bases are shared with TRBD1. The sample comprised PBMCs or T cells enriched from blood (not recorded which). In DNA form, the CDR3 reads TGTGCCAGCAGCTTATCCTCCCGGGACAGCTCTGGAAACACCATATATTTT. The encoded protein is CASSLSSRDSSGNTIYF. The full variable domain, its missing parts supplied by reference TRBV11-3 and TRBJ1-3, is EAGVVQSPRYKIIEKKQPVAFWCNPISGHNTLYWYLQNLGQGPELLIRYENEEAVDDSQLPKDRFSAERLKGVDSTLKIQPAELGDSAVYLCASSLSSRDSSGNTIYFGEGSWLTVV.